What follows are 17 T cell receptor beta chains derived from one specimen sequenced in a study of T cell responses to AZD1222 COVID-19 vaccine. Libraries were prepared by immunoSEQ multiplex PCR; TCRdb keeps only in-frame clonotypes and omits some of them. The sample records around 110,000 clones, approximately 84% being singletons. Sequenced material: peripheral blood, taken on day 0 of AZD1222 vaccination. Receptors were obtained from an adult in good health.

The chain combines TRBV19 with TRBJ2-1, with 11 bases lining up with TRBD2. The length of the CDR3 is 18 residues. The germline V gene encodes CDR1 LNHDA and CDR2 SQIVND (reference sequence). V dropped 7 bases and J dropped 10; count of bases not matched to a gene: 21. The CDR3 spells CASTPIVSPSGGLGEQFF. The CDR3 DNA reads as TGTGCCAGTACCCCGATCGTGAGCCCTAGCGGGGGGCTAGGGGAGCAGTTCTTC.

The rearrangement uses TRBV7-2 and TRBJ2-7, with 11 bases matching TRBD2. This CDR3 has 15 amino acids. The V gene end was trimmed by 5 bases and the J gene end by 3 bases; junction bases not matched to a gene: 6. Germline-derived CDR1 and CDR2 are SGHTA and FQGNSA. DNA for the CDR3: TGTGCCAGCAGCGCGACTAGCGGGACGGACTACGAGCAGTACTTC. Its translation: CASSATSGTDYEQYF.

The V gene is TRBV13, the J gene TRBJ1-2, with 9 bases fitting TRBD1. J lost 4 bases, V lost 6 bases, and 9 bases had no gene match. CDR1 and CDR2 from the germline V gene are PRHDT and FYEKMQ (reference sequence). The CDR3 spans 15 residues. The CDR3 reads CASRPPGQGGYGYTF. In DNA, the CDR3 is TGTGCCAGCAGGCCCCCGGGACAGGGAGGCTATGGCTACACCTTC.

CDR3 nucleotide sequence: TGTGCCAGCAGCTTCCGGACAGGGGTGGGTGAAAAACTGTTTTTT. Translated: CASSFRTGVGEKLFF. The genes are TRBV5-4 and TRBJ1-4; 9 bases match TRBD1. There are 15 residues in the CDR3. V lost 2 bases and J lost 7; bases outside the gene matches: 6. CDR1 and CDR2 (germline): SGHNT, YYREEE (reference sequence).

This chain links TRBV19 with TRBJ1-1, with D perhaps matching TRBD1 (6 bases). V lost 3 bases and J 4 bases, leaving 15 bases between the germline ends. The germline V gene has CDR1 LNHDA and CDR2 SQIVND (reference sequence). The CDR3 sequence is 15 residues long. DNA of the CDR3: TGTGCCAGTAGTATCGAGGGAGACAGGCTCACTGAAGCTTTCTTT. It codes for CASSIEGDRLTEAFF.

This clone has a single count. CDR3 sequence: CASSRDRVNEKLFF. In DNA form, the CDR3 reads TGTGCCAGCAGCCGGGACAGGGTTAATGAAAAACTGTTTTTT. The chain is built from TRBV5-4 and TRBJ1-4; TRBD1 matches 9 bases. Trimming cost V 4 bases and J 4 bases; bases outside gene matches: 2. There are 14 residues in the CDR3. Looked up from germline, CDR1 is SGHNT and CDR2 is YYREEE (reference sequence).

The rearrangement links TRBV28 to TRBJ1-5; D remains ambiguous. Germline V gene sequence: CDR1 MDHEN, CDR2 SYDVKM. This CDR3 is 15 amino acids long. V gave up 3 bases and J gave up 6 bases, with 15 bases separating them. CDR3 protein: CASSLYGRVRQPQHF. The DNA of the CDR3 is TGTGCCAGCAGTTTGTATGGGAGGGTTCGTCAGCCCCAGCATTTT.

The rearrangement uses TRBV7-8 and TRBJ1-3; a possible D gene is TRBD1 (5 bases). V was pared by 1 base and J by 0 bases, with 13 bases between. The CDR3 totals 17 residues. Germline loops: CDR1 SGHVS, CDR2 FQNEAQ. CDR3 nucleotide sequence: TGTGCCAGCAGCTTAGTTCAGGGTACCGGCTCTGGAAACACCATATATTTT. Protein sequence: CASSLVQGTGSGNTIYF.

This clone has just a few counts. CDR3 sequence reads: CASSFGDPAEAFF. As DNA, the CDR3 is TGTGCCAGCAGTTTTGGGGACCCGGCGGAAGCTTTCTTT. The chain links TRBV12-3 or TRBV12-4 to TRBJ1-1, with D maybe TRBD1 (5 bases). CDR3 length: 13 residues. V was trimmed by 3 bases and J by 8 bases, leaving 13 bases between them.

The gene calls are TRBV19 and TRBJ2-2, with D possibly being TRBD1 or TRBD2 (6 bases each). Germline CDR1 is LNHDA and CDR2 is SQIVND (reference sequence). The CDR3 length is 16 residues. Trimming cost V 1 base and J 2 bases, with 11 bases left between them. CDR3 sequence: CASSIGGGINTGELFF. CDR3 DNA sequence: TGTGCCAGTAGTATAGGAGGGGGGATCAACACCGGGGAGCTGTTTTTT.

The chain joins TRBV11-2 to TRBJ2-2; TRBD2 is a possible D gene (6 bases). Trimming cost V 4 bases and J 2 bases, with 14 bases left between them. Germline CDR1 and CDR2: SGHAT and FQNNGV. The CDR3 sequence is 16 residues long. The CDR3 bases are TGTGCCAGCAGCTCGGAGCCCGGGGGAAACACCGGGGAGCTGTTTTTT. It encodes CASSSEPGGNTGELFF.

V usage is TRBV10-1 and J usage is TRBJ1-2; unclear D gene. This CDR3 has 13 amino acids. Trimming took off 8 bases at V and 6 bases at J, with 16 bases between the two ends. The V gene's germline CDR1 is WNHNN and CDR2 SYGVQD (reference sequence). CDR3 nucleotide sequence: TGCGCCAGCCGTGGGTGGGGATCGGATGGCTACACCTTC. The encoded protein is CASRGWGSDGYTF.

CDR3 bases: TGTGCCTGCTCGGGGACGGGAGGGGCTTATAGCAATCAGCCCCAGCATTTT. Amino acids: CACSGTGGAYSNQPQHF. The J gene is TRBJ1-5, the V gene TRBV28; possible D gene TRBD1, 5 bases. V gave up 11 bases and J gave up 0 bases, with 23 bases separating them. Germline loops: CDR1 MDHEN, CDR2 SYDVKM. The CDR3 covers 17 residues. Full variable domain (missing parts from reference TRBV28 and TRBJ1-5): DVKVTQSSRYLVKRTGEKVFLECVQDMDHENMFWYRQDPGLGLRLIYFSYDVKMKEKGDIPEGYSVSREKKERFSLILESASTNQTSMYLCACSGTGGAYSNQPQHFGDGTRLSIL.

This clone has at least ten counts. The rearrangement uses TRBV6-5 and TRBJ1-3; D ambiguous. Germline CDR1 MNHEY, CDR2 SVGAGI. The CDR3 length is 16 residues. Trimming cost V 2 bases and J 0 bases, with 11 bases left between them. Written as DNA, the CDR3 is TGTGCCAGCAGTTACCGGGGAGTCGACTCTGGAAACACCATATATTTT. As protein: CASSYRGVDSGNTIYF.

This clone appeared a single time. This chain joins TRBV10-3 and TRBJ1-2; possibly TRBD1 for D (6 bases). The V end was cut by 4 bases, the J end by 2 bases, with 8 bases between. The CDR3 loop spans 13 amino acids. CDR1 is ENHRY, CDR2 SYGVKD, per germline. The CDR3 DNA is TGTGCCATCAGTGGGGGGGGCAACTATGGCTACACCTTC. Translating gives CAISGGGNYGYTF.

CDR3 sequence: CASSFGSGELFF. As DNA, the CDR3 is TGTGCCAGCAGTTTTGGATCCGGGGAGCTGTTTTTT. The V gene is TRBV27, the J gene TRBJ2-2; D unresolved. The V gene's germline CDR1 is MNHEY and CDR2 SMNVEV (reference sequence). This CDR3 contains 12 residues. Deletions cut 3 bases from V and 6 bases from J, with 5 bases between.

This chain links TRBV5-4 with TRBJ2-6; the D call may be TRBD1 or TRBD2 (5 bases each). The CDR3 is made up of 17 amino acids. Germline loops: CDR1 SGHNT, CDR2 YYREEE (reference sequence). V was clipped by 5 bases and J by 0 bases, with 15 bases between them. The chain's CDR3 is CASSHRTGPSGANVLTF. The CDR3 bases are TGTGCCAGCAGTCACAGGACGGGACCCTCTGGGGCCAACGTCCTGACTTTC.